What follows is one T cell receptor (beta chain) and its context. Sequencing used immunoSEQ multiplex PCR; TCRdb keeps in-frame clones, though not all of them. In the table there are about 21,000 clones, 80% to 90% of which are singletons. The entry originates in a study of blood T cell repertoires in COVID-19. The sequence came from a human donor with active COVID-19. The donor label of this sample is uncertain. The sequenced sample was peripheral blood.

The CDR3 sequence: CASSQAGKMPLHF. The CDR3 DNA sequence: TGCGCCAGCAGCCAGGCAGGGAAAATGCCCCTCCACTTT. V is TRBV4-1 and J is TRBJ1-6, with a tentative D call TRBD1 (5 bases). The germline V gene has CDR1 MGHRA and CDR2 YSYEKL. Trimming cost V 3 bases and J 13 bases, with 13 bases left between them. The CDR3 is made up of 13 amino acids.